One sample yielded the 22 T cell receptor beta chains listed below, sequenced in a study of T cell repertoires in cytomegalovirus infection. Using its own MiXCR run on the reads, TCRdb lists one record per CDR3 protein. The sample holds hundreds of thousands of distinct CDR3 sequences, 30% to 35% seen once. No antigen is known for these receptors. The specimen was cultured CD8+ T cells from PBMCs, collected from culture after CMV antigen stimulation. The receptors derive from a human donor in good health (CMV status not recorded). Some clones in this sample may be carry-over from other donors' samples.

This chain uses TRBV9 with TRBJ1-2, with D tentatively TRBD1 (5 bases). V dropped 4 bases and J dropped 4 bases, with 20 bases sitting between them. From germline, CDR1 is SGDLS and CDR2 YYNGEE. The CDR3 loop spans 16 amino acids. The CDR3 DNA reads TGTGCCAGCAGCCCGACCGGGGCCGGTCGGTTCTATGGCTACACCTTC. Protein sequence: CASSPTGAGRFYGYTF. Looking up the rest from reference TRBV9 and TRBJ1-2 gives the full variable domain: DSGVTQTPKHLITATGQRVTLRCSPRSGDLSVYWYQQSLDQGLQFLIQYYNGEERAKGNILERFSAQQFPDLHSELNLSSLELGDSALYFCASSPTGAGRFYGYTFGSGTRLTVV.

Concerning this clonotype: A read error may account for a junction end that differs from germline. The V and J genes are TRBV7-9 and TRBJ2-1; D tentatively fits TRBD1 or TRBD2 (6 bases each). CDR3 length: 14 amino acids. Germline CDR1 reads SEHNR; CDR2 reads FQNEAQ (reference sequence). The CDR3 protein is CASNLGGYHNEQFF. Written as DNA, the CDR3 is TGTGCCAGCAACTTAGGGGGGTATCACAATGAGCAGTTCTTC.

This clonotype was picked up a small number of times. V usage is TRBV19 and J usage is TRBJ1-5, with D possibly TRBD1 on 5 matching bases. This CDR3 region has 17 residues. V was cut by 5 bases and J by 3 bases, with 20 bases left in between. Germline V gene lookup returns CDR1 LNHDA and CDR2 SQIVND (reference sequence). The CDR3 bases are TGTGCCAGTAGTTCGATACAGGTTTTCGGTTTCAATCAGCCCCAGCATTTT. This translates into CASSSIQVFGFNQPQHF. Looking up the rest from reference TRBV19 and TRBJ1-5 gives the full variable domain: DGGITQSPKYLFRKEGQNVTLSCEQNLNHDAMYWYRQDPGQGLRLIYYSQIVNDFQKGDIAEGYSVSREKKESFPLTVTSAQKNPTAFYLCASSSIQVFGFNQPQHFGDGTRLSIL.

This clonotype showed up just a few times. V and J are TRBV7-9 and TRBJ2-3, with D unresolved. The CDR3 spans 16 residues. Between the trimmed V and J ends, which lost 4 bases and 0 bases, there was a span of 14 bases. Germline CDR1 and CDR2: SEHNR and FQNEAQ (reference sequence). In DNA form, the CDR3 reads TGTGCCAGCAGCTCTTCGAGATTGGGGAGCACAGATACGCAGTATTTT. Protein product: CASSSSRLGSTDTQYF.

This clonotype was detected only a few times. CDR3 coding DNA: TGTGCCAGCAGTTACTCGAGTCGGGAGTTTGAGCAGTTCTTC. Amino acid sequence: CASSYSSREFEQFF. This sequence joins TRBV6-6 and TRBJ2-1; D is perhaps TRBD2 (6 bases). Germline values: CDR1 MNHNY, CDR2 SVGAGI (reference sequence). The germline V and J ends were trimmed by 0 bases and 9 bases, with 12 bases remaining between them. This CDR3 is 14 amino acids long.

This clonotype has a single count. The V gene is TRBV11-1, the J gene TRBJ2-4; D ambiguous. Germline V CDR1 and CDR2: SGHAT, FQDESV (reference sequence). The length of the CDR3 is 16 residues. V lost 5 bases and J 8 bases, leaving 22 bases between the germline ends. In DNA, the CDR3 is TGTGCCAGCAGCCCACATGGGGTACATCCAACGGACATTCAGTACTTC. The encoded protein is CASSPHGVHPTDIQYF.

The genes are TRBV12-3 or TRBV12-4 and TRBJ2-5; 9 nucleotides match TRBD1. The CDR3 consists of 17 residues. V lost 4 bases, J lost 8 bases, and 17 bases stayed unmatched. CDR3 residues: CASSSLDYPTGGETQYF. In DNA, the CDR3 is TGTGCCAGCAGTTCTCTCGACTACCCTACAGGGGGCGAAACCCAGTACTTC.

This clonotype came up a few times. The rearrangement links TRBV12-3 or TRBV12-4 to TRBJ2-2, with D uncertain. Trimming took off 7 bases at V and 5 bases at J, with 5 bases between the two ends. CDR3 size: 11 residues. In DNA, the CDR3 is TGTGCCAGCATCATTACCGGGGAGCTGTTTTTT. It is translated as CASIITGELFF.

This chain joins TRBV7-6 and TRBJ1-2; unclear D gene. The germline gives CDR1 SGHVS, CDR2 FNYEAQ. Deletions cut 3 bases from V and 3 bases from J, with 14 bases between. CDR3 length: 15 amino acids. CDR3 residues: CASSLGYSSDYGYTF. CDR3 DNA sequence: TGTGCCAGCAGCTTGGGGTACAGCTCCGACTATGGCTACACCTTC.

This clonotype was recorded a few times. The gene calls are TRBV12-3 or TRBV12-4 and TRBJ2-5; the D call may be TRBD1 or TRBD2 (7 bases each). V was clipped by 8 bases and J by 5 bases, with 18 bases between them. The CDR3 totals 14 residues. In DNA, the CDR3 is TGTGCCAGCCAGGGGGGGCGCGGCCGCGAGACCCAGTACTTC. Encoded protein: CASQGGRGRETQYF.

This clonotype was counted at least ten times. The genes are TRBV7-6 and TRBJ2-5, with D hard to call. The CDR3 covers 12 residues. Germline CDR1 is SGHVS and CDR2 is FNYEAQ. V lost 6 bases and J 5 bases, leaving 10 bases between the germline ends. CDR3 region: CASRRIGETQYF. For the CDR3, the DNA is TGTGCCAGCAGGCGTATTGGGGAGACCCAGTACTTC.

The chain joins TRBV27 to TRBJ1-2; 11 nucleotides align to TRBD1. Germline CDR1 is MNHEY and CDR2 is SMNVEV (reference sequence). The CDR3 has 16 residues. V was clipped by 7 bases and J by 5 bases; unmatched bases: 12. This CDR3 is CASKLGQGAPWYGYTF. CDR3 DNA: TGTGCCAGCAAACTCGGACAGGGGGCGCCTTGGTATGGCTACACCTTC.

V and J are TRBV4-1 and TRBJ1-3; D is ambiguous. Germline assignment: CDR1 MGHRA and CDR2 YSYEKL. V dropped 0 bases and J dropped 3 bases, with 9 bases sitting between them. The length of the CDR3 is 15 residues. The CDR3 loop is CASSQDRGYGNTIYF. The CDR3 bases are TGCGCCAGCAGCCAAGATCGGGGATATGGAAACACCATATATTTT.

The CDR3: CASSFRPGTTNNEQFF. DNA of the CDR3: TGCGCCAGCAGCTTCAGACCCGGGACTACAAACAATGAGCAGTTCTTC. The chain employs TRBV4-1 and TRBJ2-1, with TRBD2 identical over 7 bases. This CDR3 spans 16 amino acids. The trim removed 5 bases at V and 5 bases at J, leaving 12 bases unmatched. In germline, CDR1 is MGHRA, CDR2 YSYEKL.

This chain links TRBV5-6 with TRBJ2-1; no firm D call. Germline-derived CDR1 and CDR2 are SGHDT and YYEEEE. The CDR3 loop spans 15 amino acids. Trimming took off 4 bases at V and 0 bases at J, with 11 bases between the two ends. CDR3 coding DNA: TGTGCCAGCAGCCCCGGCTATACCTCCTACAATGAGCAGTTCTTC. Translation gives CASSPGYTSYNEQFF.

The V gene is TRBV6-5, the J gene TRBJ1-1; D not certain. Deletions cut 8 bases from V and 0 bases from J, with 19 bases between. CDR1 is MNHEY and CDR2 is SVGAGI in the germline V gene. This CDR3 comprises 16 residues. The chain's CDR3 is CASYLPLGGVNTEAFF. In DNA form, the CDR3 reads TGTGCCAGCTACCTCCCACTTGGCGGGGTGAACACTGAAGCTTTCTTT.

This clonotype was seen repeatedly, ten times or more. A single base separates this from a much larger clone, so it may be a read error. The V call is TRBV7-2, the J call TRBJ1-4, with 8 bases identical to TRBD1. After removal of 3 bases from V and 8 bases from J, the junction contained 5 bases not matched to a gene. CDR1 and CDR2 from the germline V gene are SGHTA and FQGNSA. The CDR3 has 14 amino acids. CDR3 coding DNA: TGTGCCAGCAGCTTGGTCAGGGGGCAGGAAAAACTGTTTTTT. Translated, it gives CASSLVRGQEKLFF.

This clonotype was seen only a few times. This rearrangement joins TRBV7-9 to TRBJ2-7, with 9 bases lining up with TRBD1. The J segment lost 6 bases and the V segment lost 0 bases, leaving 0 bases of the junction unmatched. This CDR3 has 13 amino acids. Germline CDR1 is SEHNR and CDR2 is FQNEAQ (reference sequence). CDR3 nucleotides: TGTGCCAGCAGCTTAGCGGACAGGGGCGAGCAGTACGTC. Encoded protein: CASSLADRGEQYV.

The rearrangement uses TRBV27 and TRBJ2-7; D is unresolved. The germline CDR1 and CDR2 sequences are MNHEY and SMNVEV (reference sequence). The CDR3 spans 14 residues. V shed 0 bases and J shed 2 bases, with 8 bases lying between them. The CDR3 DNA follows: TGTGCCAGCAGTTTATCGACACCAACCTACGAGCAGTACTTC. It translates to CASSLSTPTYEQYF.

The chain employs TRBV24-1 and TRBJ2-7; either TRBD1 or TRBD2 may fit D (5 bases each). The V gene's germline CDR1 is KGHDR and CDR2 SFDVKD. CDR3 length equals 14 residues. Trimming removed 11 bases from V and 3 bases from J, with 19 bases in between. Here the CDR3 reads CASHTGTGIYEQYV. Here the CDR3 DNA reads TGTGCCAGTCATACCGGGACGGGAATCTACGAGCAGTACGTC.

This clonotype was observed many times. The rearrangement links TRBV7-9 to TRBJ2-1; D is possibly TRBD2 (6 bases). CDR3 size: 17 residues. Germline V gene lookup returns CDR1 SEHNR and CDR2 FQNEAQ (reference sequence). Trimming removed 2 bases from V and 4 bases from J, with 18 bases in between. Here the CDR3 DNA reads TGTGCCAGCAGCTTACCCCCGCTCGGGGGAGATTACAATGAGCAGTTCTTC. Its protein is CASSLPPLGGDYNEQFF.

This clonotype was counted only a few times. V gene TRBV7-9 combines with J gene TRBJ1-4, with 9 bases lining up with TRBD1. CDR1 and CDR2 (germline): SEHNR, FQNEAQ (reference sequence). The CDR3 spans 16 residues. The V gene end was trimmed by 1 base and the J gene end by 8 bases; junction bases not matched to a gene: 8. The CDR3 coding sequence is TGTGCCAGCAGCTTAGAACAGGGGGCTAGACGGGAAAAACTGTTTTTT. It yields the protein CASSLEQGARREKLFF.